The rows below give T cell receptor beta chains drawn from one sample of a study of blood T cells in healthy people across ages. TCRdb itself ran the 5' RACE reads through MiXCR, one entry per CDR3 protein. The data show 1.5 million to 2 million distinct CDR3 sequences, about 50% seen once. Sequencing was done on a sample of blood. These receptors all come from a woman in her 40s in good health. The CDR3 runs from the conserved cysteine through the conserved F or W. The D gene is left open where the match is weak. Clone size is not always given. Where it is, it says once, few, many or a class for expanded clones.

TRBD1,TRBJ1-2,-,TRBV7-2,TGTGCCAGCAGCCCCCGCGGCGGGACAGCCTCAATTAACTATGGCTACACCTTC,CASSPRGGTASINYGYTF
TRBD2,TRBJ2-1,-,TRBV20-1,TGCAGTGCTAGGGCCACTAGCGGGGGACACAATGAGCAGTTCTTC,CSARATSGGHNEQFF
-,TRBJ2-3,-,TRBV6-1,TGTGCCAGCACATTCGGGCAGGCAAGCACAGATACGCAGTATTTT,CASTFGQASTDTQYF
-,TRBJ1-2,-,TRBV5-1,TGCGCCAGCAGTTACGGGAGCCAGGTCTATGGCTACACCTTC,CASSYGSQVYGYTF
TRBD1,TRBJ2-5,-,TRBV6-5,TGTGCCAGCAGAGCGACAGGGGCTCAAGGGGAGCAGTACTTC,CASRATGAQGEQYF
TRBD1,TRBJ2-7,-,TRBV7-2,TGTGCCAGCAGCTTATTGACGGGACAGGGTAATGAGCAGTACTTC,CASSLLTGQGNEQYF
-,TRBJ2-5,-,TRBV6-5,TGTGCCAGCAGTGTCATAAGGCGGAGGGAGACCCAGTACTTC,CASSVIRRRETQYF
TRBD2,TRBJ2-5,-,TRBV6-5,TGTGCCAGCACATCTAGCGGGGGGCTGGGGACCCAGTACTTC,CASTSSGGLGTQYF
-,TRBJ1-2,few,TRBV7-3,TGTGCCAGCAGCGTAGTCCGAAACTATGGCTACACCTTC,CASSVVRNYGYTF
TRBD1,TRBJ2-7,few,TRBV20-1,TGCAGTGCTTTTAGGACAGGGGGCGGTTCCGAGCAGTACTTC,CSAFRTGGGSEQYF
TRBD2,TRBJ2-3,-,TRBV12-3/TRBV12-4,TGTGCCAGCAGTTCCCTAATAGCGGGGAGAGGAGATACGCAGTATTTT,CASSSLIAGRGDTQYF
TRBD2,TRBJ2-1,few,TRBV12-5,TGTGCTAGTGGGACCGGGGGGGGTGATGAGCAGTTCTTC,CASGTGGGDEQFF
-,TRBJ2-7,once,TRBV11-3,TGTGCCAGCAGCTTAGCTACCGGGCGATACAATGAGCAGTACTTC,CASSLATGRYNEQYF
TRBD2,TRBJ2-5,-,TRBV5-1,TGCGCCAGCAACTTGGGGCCTAGCGGGGGCCAAGAGACCCAGTACTTC,CASNLGPSGGQETQYF
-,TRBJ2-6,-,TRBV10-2,TGCGCCAGCAGTGAGTCTAAGATCTCTGGGGCCAACGTCCCGGCTTTC,CASSESKISGANVPAF
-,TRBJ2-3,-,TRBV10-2,TGCGCCAGCACGAAGAGGGGAAGGACAGATACGCAGTATTTT,CASTKRGRTDTQYF
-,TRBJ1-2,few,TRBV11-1,TGTGCCAGCAGCGCAACAGATATATTCTATGGCTACACCTTC,CASSATDIFYGYTF
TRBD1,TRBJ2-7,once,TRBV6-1,TGTGCCAGCGTCCGGGACAGAACCTACGAGCAGTACTTC,CASVRDRTYEQYF
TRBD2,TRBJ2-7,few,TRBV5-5,TGTGCCAGCAGCCTGGGACTAGCGGCCACATACGAGCAGTACTTC,CASSLGLAATYEQYF
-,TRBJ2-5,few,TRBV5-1,TGCGCCAGCAGGGACAGCGGACCCGTACAAGAGACCCAGTACTTC,CASRDSGPVQETQYF
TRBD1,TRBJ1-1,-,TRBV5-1,TGCGCCAGCAGCTTTGCAGGGGGTGAAGCTTTCTTT,CASSFAGGEAFF
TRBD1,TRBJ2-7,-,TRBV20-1,TGCGCTCCGGGGGGACAGGGTAACAATGAGCAGTACTTC,CAPGGQGNNEQYF
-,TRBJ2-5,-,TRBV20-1,TGCAGTGCTAGTTGGACTGCCCCCCAAGAGACCCAGTACTTC,CSASWTAPQETQYF
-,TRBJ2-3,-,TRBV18,TGTGCCAGCTCACCTGCGAGGCAGGGGATAGATACGCAGTATTTT,CASSPARQGIDTQYF
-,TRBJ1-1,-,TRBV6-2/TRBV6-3,TGTGCCAGCAGTTTCGACAAGGCCACTGAAGCTTTCTTT,CASSFDKATEAFF
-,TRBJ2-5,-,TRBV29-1,TGCAGCGTTGCCGCCGCGGTCCAAGAGACCCAGTACTTC,CSVAAAVQETQYF
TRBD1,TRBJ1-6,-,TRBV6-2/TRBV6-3,TGTGCCAGCAAGCAGGGGGATTCACCCCTCCACTTT,CASKQGDSPLHF
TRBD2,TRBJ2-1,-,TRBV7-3,TGTGCCAGCAGCTCACCTGAGGGCGGGGGGGCTTATGAGCAGTTCTTC,CASSSPEGGGAYEQFF
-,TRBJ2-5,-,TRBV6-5,TGTGCCAGCAGGCCTCATGAGGGCGGACAAGAGACCCAGTACTTC,CASRPHEGGQETQYF
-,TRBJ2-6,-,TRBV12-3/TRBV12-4,TGTGCCAGCAGGAGGGGCCAGGGTTCCCCCTCTGGGGCCAACGTCCTGACTTTC,CASRRGQGSPSGANVLTF
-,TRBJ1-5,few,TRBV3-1,TGTGCCAGCAGCCCCAGCCAGTCGGGGTGGAATCAGCCCCAGCATTTT,CASSPSQSGWNQPQHF
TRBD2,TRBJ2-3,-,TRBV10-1,TGCGCCAGCAGTGAGTCAGTAGCGGGGGGCACAGATACGCAGTATTTT,CASSESVAGGTDTQYF
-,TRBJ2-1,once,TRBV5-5,TGTGCCAGCAGCTCCAGGGGAGTAAGCTGGAATGAGCAGTTCTTC,CASSSRGVSWNEQFF
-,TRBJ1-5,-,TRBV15,TGTGCCACCAGCGGCAGGGGCGAGGGTATGAATCAGCCCCAGCATTTT,CATSGRGEGMNQPQHF
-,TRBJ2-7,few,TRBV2,TGTGCCAGCCTTGAGACGGGACGGAACTACGAGCAGTACTTC,CASLETGRNYEQYF
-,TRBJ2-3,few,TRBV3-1,TGTGCCAGCAGCCCCCGTGGCACCACAGATACGCAGTATTTT,CASSPRGTTDTQYF
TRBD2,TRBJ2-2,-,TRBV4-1,TGCGCCAGCAGCCAAGGACTAGCGGGGGGGCCAAGCGGGGAGCTGTTTTTT,CASSQGLAGGPSGELFF
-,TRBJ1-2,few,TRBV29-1,TGCAGCGTTGTCGGGTCGGAGGTCGGCTACACCTTC,CSVVGSEVGYTF
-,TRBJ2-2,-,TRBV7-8,TGTGCCAGCAGCCCAGGAGGGGGGAACACCGGGGAGCTGTTTTTT,CASSPGGGNTGELFF
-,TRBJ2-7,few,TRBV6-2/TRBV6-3,TGTGCCAGCAGTTATGGGTTCGAGCAGTACTTC,CASSYGFEQYF
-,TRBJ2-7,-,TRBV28,TGTGCCAGCAGTTTATTCGGGGCAGGGGAACTACAGCAGTACTTC,CASSLFGAGELQQYF
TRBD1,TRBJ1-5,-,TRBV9,TGTGCCAGCAGCGTAGTTCTTAGGGACAGGGGGAATCAGCCCCAGCATTTT,CASSVVLRDRGNQPQHF
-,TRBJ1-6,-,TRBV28,TGTGCCAGTGGCGGGGATGTGTCTTCACCCCTCCACTTT,CASGGDVSSPLHF
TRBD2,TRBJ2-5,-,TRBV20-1,TGCAGTGCTAGTTCGTGGCTAGCGGGGGGGCAGTCGGGGAATGAGCAGTACTTC,CSASSWLAGGQSGNEQYF
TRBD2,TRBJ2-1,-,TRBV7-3,TGTGCCAGCAGCTCATTAGCGGGGGAAACCTACAATGAGCAGTTCTTC,CASSSLAGETYNEQFF
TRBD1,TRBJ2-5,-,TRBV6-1,TGTACCAGCAGTGAGGGGACAGGCCTCGGGCAGTACTTC,CTSSEGTGLGQYF
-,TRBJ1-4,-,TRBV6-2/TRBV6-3,TGTGCCAGCAGTTTCGGACAGACTTCAAATGAAAAACTGTTTTTT,CASSFGQTSNEKLFF
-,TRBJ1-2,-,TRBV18,TGTGCCAGCTCAGCAACAGGGCTGAAGAATGGCTACACCTTC,CASSATGLKNGYTF
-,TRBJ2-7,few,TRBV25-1,TGTGCCAGCAGTGAATCGGGCGGTTACTACGAGCAGTACTTC,CASSESGGYYEQYF
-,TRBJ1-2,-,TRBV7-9,TGTGCCAGCAGCTTAGTCAGCTGGGGCTACACCTTC,CASSLVSWGYTF
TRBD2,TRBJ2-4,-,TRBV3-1,TGTGCCAGCAGCCAAGAGCCAGCGGGGGTAGCCAAAAACATTCAGTACTTC,CASSQEPAGVAKNIQYF
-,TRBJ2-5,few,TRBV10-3,TGTGCCATCATGAGTCAAGGGACCCAGTACTTC,CAIMSQGTQYF